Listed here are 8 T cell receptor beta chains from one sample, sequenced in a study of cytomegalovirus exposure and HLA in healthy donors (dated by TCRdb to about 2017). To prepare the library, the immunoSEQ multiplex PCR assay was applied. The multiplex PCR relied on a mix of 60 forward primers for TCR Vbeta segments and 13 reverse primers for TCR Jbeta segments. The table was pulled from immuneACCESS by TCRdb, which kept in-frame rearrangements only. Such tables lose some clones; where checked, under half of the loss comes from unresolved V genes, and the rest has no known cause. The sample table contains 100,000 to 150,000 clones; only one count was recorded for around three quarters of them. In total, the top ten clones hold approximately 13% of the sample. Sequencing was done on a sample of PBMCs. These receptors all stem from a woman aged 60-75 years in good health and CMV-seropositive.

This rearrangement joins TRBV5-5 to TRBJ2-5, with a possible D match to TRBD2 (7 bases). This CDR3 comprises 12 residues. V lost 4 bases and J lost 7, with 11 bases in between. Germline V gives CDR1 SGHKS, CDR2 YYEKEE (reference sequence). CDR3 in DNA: TGTGCCAGCAGCGGGCGGGGGCCGACCCAGTACTTC. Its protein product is CASSGRGPTQYF.

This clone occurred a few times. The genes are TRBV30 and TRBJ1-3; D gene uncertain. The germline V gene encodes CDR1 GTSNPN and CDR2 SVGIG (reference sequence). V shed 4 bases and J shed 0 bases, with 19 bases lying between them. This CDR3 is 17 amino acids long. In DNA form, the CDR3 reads TGTGCCTGGACCGACGGTGGAGGGTCCCTCTCTGGAAACACCATATATTTT. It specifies CAWTDGGGSLSGNTIYF.

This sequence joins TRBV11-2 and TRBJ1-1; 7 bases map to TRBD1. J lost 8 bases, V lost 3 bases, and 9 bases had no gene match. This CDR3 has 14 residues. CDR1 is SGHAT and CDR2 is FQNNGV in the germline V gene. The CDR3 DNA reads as TGTGCCAGCAGCTTGGATGGTCCGACAGGGGAAGCTTTCTTT. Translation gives CASSLDGPTGEAFF. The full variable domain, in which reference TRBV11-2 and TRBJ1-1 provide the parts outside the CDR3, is EAGVAQSPRYKIIEKRQSVAFWCNPISGHATLYWYQQILGQGPKLLIQFQNNGVVDDSQLPKDRFSAERLKGVDSTLKIQPAKLEDSAVYLCASSLDGPTGEAFFGQGTRLTVV.

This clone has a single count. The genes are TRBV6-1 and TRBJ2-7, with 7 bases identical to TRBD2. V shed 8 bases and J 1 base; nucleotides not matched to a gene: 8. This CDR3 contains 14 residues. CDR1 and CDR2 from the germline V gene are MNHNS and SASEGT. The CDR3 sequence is CASRGVQISYEQYF. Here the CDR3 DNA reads TGTGCCAGCCGGGGGGTGCAGATATCCTACGAGCAGTACTTC.

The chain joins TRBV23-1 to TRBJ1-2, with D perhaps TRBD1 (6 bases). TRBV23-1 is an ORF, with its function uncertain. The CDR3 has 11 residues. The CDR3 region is CPSRGNYGYTF. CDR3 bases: TGCCCCTCCAGGGGTAACTATGGCTACACCTTC.

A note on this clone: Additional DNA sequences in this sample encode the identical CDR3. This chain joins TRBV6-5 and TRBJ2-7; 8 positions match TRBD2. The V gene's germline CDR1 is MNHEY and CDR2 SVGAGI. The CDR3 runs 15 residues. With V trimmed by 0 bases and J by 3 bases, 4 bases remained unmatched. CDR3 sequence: CASSYSASGGYEQYF. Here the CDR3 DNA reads TGTGCCAGCAGTTACTCGGCCAGCGGGGGCTACGAGCAGTACTTC.

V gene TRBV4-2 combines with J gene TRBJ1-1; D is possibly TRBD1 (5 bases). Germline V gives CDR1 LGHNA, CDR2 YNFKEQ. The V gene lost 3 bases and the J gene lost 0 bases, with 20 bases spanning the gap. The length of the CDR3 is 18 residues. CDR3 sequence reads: CASSQRKVGAGVNTEAFF. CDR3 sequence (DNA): TGTGCCAGCAGCCAGAGAAAGGTCGGGGCGGGAGTGAACACTGAAGCTTTCTTT.

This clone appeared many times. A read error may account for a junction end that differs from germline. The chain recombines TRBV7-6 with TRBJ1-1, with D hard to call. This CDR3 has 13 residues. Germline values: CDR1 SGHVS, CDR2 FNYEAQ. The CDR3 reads CASSLEEGSSQLF. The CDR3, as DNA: TGTGCCAGCAGCTTAGAGGAGGGCAGCAGCCAATTGTTT.